This is a list of T cell receptor beta chains from one sample in a study of blood T cell repertoires in COVID-19. Only in-frame clones appear in the TCRdb table, and some are missing; sequencing was by immunoSEQ multiplex PCR. The table includes approximately 350,000 clones, under 85% detected once. Sequencing was done on a sample of PBMCs or T cells enriched from blood (not recorded which). All receptors come from a woman in her 50s who had recovered from COVID-19. CDR3s include the opening cysteine and the closing phenylalanine or tryptophan. The D gene is left open where the match is weak. Expanded clones get a size class; other rows say once, few or many, or leave the size out.

v_gene	d_gene	j_gene	abundance	CDR3aa	CDR3nt
TRBV10-2	TRBD2	TRBJ2-1	NA	CASRPAGLAFNNEQFF	TGCGCCAGCAGGCCAGCGGGACTAGCGTTCAACAATGAGCAGTTCTTC
TRBV5-1	TRBD1	TRBJ2-7	NA	CASSFGTGGYEQYF	TGCGCCAGCAGCTTTGGGACAGGGGGTTACGAGCAGTACTTC
TRBV9	TRBD2	TRBJ2-1	NA	CASSMSTSGGAGEQFF	TGTGCCAGCAGCATGTCGACTAGCGGGGGGGCCGGTGAGCAGTTCTTC
TRBV19	NA	TRBJ1-3	NA	CASSIGLGAIDGNTIYF	TGTGCCAGTAGTATAGGATTGGGGGCTATCGATGGAAACACCATATATTTT
TRBV27	TRBD2	TRBJ2-1	NA	CASSSILGFSGRNNEQFF	TGTGCCAGCAGTTCAATCCTAGGTTTTAGCGGGAGGAACAATGAGCAGTTCTTC
TRBV3-1/TRBV3-2	TRBD2	TRBJ2-7	NA	CASSQDLGGTSFNEQYF	TGTGCCAGCAGCCAAGATCTTGGTGGGACTAGCTTTAACGAGCAGTACTTC
TRBV9	NA	TRBJ1-4	NA	CASSADTGPKNEKLFF	TGTGCCAGCAGCGCAGACACAGGGCCGAAAAATGAAAAACTGTTTTTT
TRBV18	NA	TRBJ2-3	NA	CASSPGTSPDTQYF	TGTGCCAGCTCACCAGGAACTAGCCCAGATACGCAGTATTTT
TRBV6-1	NA	TRBJ2-1	once	CASSEEGNLGRGRLF	TGTGCCAGCAGTGAAGAAGGAAACTTAGGGCGGGGGCGGCTCTTC
TRBV15	NA	TRBJ1-5	many	CATSRDSADIEEGPQHF	TGTGCCACCAGCAGAGATTCTGCGGACATCGAGGAGGGGCCCCAGCATTTT
TRBV19	TRBD2	TRBJ2-7	NA	CASSKGVAGFYEQYF	TGTGCCAGTAGTAAGGGAGTAGCGGGGTTCTACGAGCAGTACTTC
TRBV21-1	NA	TRBJ2-5	NA	CASSKGDTYQETQYF	TGTGCCAGCAGCAAAGGGGACACCTACCAAGAGACCCAGTACTTC
TRBV7-3	NA	TRBJ2-3	NA	CASSLTQWTDTQYF	TGTGCCAGCAGCTTAACGCAGTGGACAGATACGCAGTATTTT
TRBV6-2/TRBV6-3	NA	TRBJ2-6	NA	CASSLTAGASGANVLTF	TGTGCCAGCAGTTTGACCGCGGGGGCTTCTGGGGCCAACGTCCTGACTTTC
TRBV7-9	NA	TRBJ2-1	NA	CASSLGGWDTSYNEQFF	TGTGCCAGCAGCTTAGGGGGGTGGGACACTTCCTACAATGAGCAGTTCTTC
TRBV6-2/TRBV6-3	NA	TRBJ2-5	NA	CASRYIGEETQYF	TGTGCCAGCAGGTACATCGGGGAAGAGACCCAGTACTTC
TRBV27	TRBD2	TRBJ2-5	once	CASSAASGGRAGETQYF	TGTGCCAGCAGCGCCGCCTCCGGCGGGAGAGCGGGGGAGACCCAGTACTTC
TRBV6-2/TRBV6-3	NA	TRBJ1-2	NA	CASSYRTTRSRPELYGYTF	TGTGCCAGCAGTTACCGAACTACGCGGTCACGCCCAGAGCTCTATGGCTACACCTTC
TRBV4-2	NA	TRBJ2-2	NA	CASSQAGLIRLTGELFF	TGTGCCAGCAGCCAAGCAGGGTTGATCCGCCTCACCGGGGAGCTGTTTTTT
TRBV12-3/TRBV12-4	NA	TRBJ1-2	once	CASSTDSNYGYTF	TGTGCCAGCAGTACGGACAGTAACTATGGCTACACCTTC
TRBV12-3/TRBV12-4	NA	TRBJ1-5	NA	CASAYRADQPQHF	TGTGCCAGCGCCTACAGGGCTGATCAGCCCCAGCATTTT
TRBV7-2	TRBD1	TRBJ1-1	NA	CASKEGRQGRDTEAFF	TGTGCCAGCAAAGAGGGACGACAGGGCCGGGACACTGAAGCTTTCTTT
TRBV15	TRBD1	TRBJ2-1	once	CATSTTGLVALNEQFF	TGTGCCACCAGCACGACAGGGTTGGTCGCATTGAATGAGCAGTTCTTC
TRBV6-5	NA	TRBJ1-4	NA	CASSSVPNEKLFF	TGTGCCAGCAGCTCGGTCCCTAATGAAAAACTGTTTTTT
TRBV3-1/TRBV3-2	NA	TRBJ1-1	NA	CASSQVPLGSSWNTEAFF	TGTGCCAGCAGCCAAGTTCCCCTAGGGAGTTCTTGGAACACTGAAGCTTTCTTT
TRBV19	NA	TRBJ1-1	NA	CASGRDWNTEAFF	TGTGCCAGTGGCCGGGACTGGAACACTGAAGCTTTCTTT
TRBV29-1	NA	TRBJ1-1	NA	CSVTYDGQFRTEAFF	TGCAGCGTCACGTACGACGGACAGTTTCGAACTGAAGCTTTCTTT
TRBV27	NA	TRBJ1-5	once	CASSSTGYSNQPQHF	TGTGCCAGCAGTTCGACAGGCTATAGCAATCAGCCCCAGCATTTT
TRBV5-5	NA	TRBJ1-2	NA	CASSLLGARDGYTF	TGTGCCAGCAGCTTGTTGGGGGCGCGGGATGGCTACACCTTC
TRBV18	TRBD1	TRBJ2-2	few	CASSPDRVWSGELFF	TGTGCCAGCTCACCTGACAGGGTATGGAGCGGGGAGCTGTTTTTT
TRBV2	NA	TRBJ2-7	NA	CASSLQGQSSYEQYF	TGTGCCAGCAGTTTACAGGGCCAATCCTCCTACGAGCAGTACTTC
TRBV28	TRBD1	TRBJ1-2	NA	CASSPGQGYGYTF	TGTGCCAGCAGCCCCGGACAGGGTTATGGCTACACCTTC
TRBV7-9	NA	TRBJ2-7	NA	CASNRLGASYEQYF	TGTGCCAGCAACCGACTGGGGGCATCCTACGAGCAGTACTTC
TRBV6-2/TRBV6-3	TRBD2	TRBJ2-1	NA	CASSATPSGGFDEQFF	TGTGCCAGCAGTGCCACCCCTAGCGGGGGGTTCGATGAGCAGTTCTTC
TRBV20-1	TRBD2	TRBJ2-3	NA	CSASPSGRSTDTQYF	TGCAGTGCTAGTCCGAGCGGGAGAAGCACAGATACGCAGTATTTT
TRBV10-2	TRBD2	TRBJ2-4	NA	CASRKGLIADIQYF	TGCGCCAGCAGAAAGGGACTAATCGCGGACATTCAGTACTTC
TRBV10-2	NA	TRBJ1-2	NA	CASSEPQGLEGGYTF	TGCGCCAGCAGTGAGCCCCAGGGTTTGGAAGGAGGCTACACCTTC
TRBV4-2	NA	TRBJ1-4	NA	CASSQVPPGANEKLFF	TGTGCCAGCAGCCAAGTTCCTCCAGGGGCTAATGAAAAACTGTTTTTT
TRBV9	NA	TRBJ1-1	NA	CASSGGFDTEAFF	TGTGCCAGCAGCGGAGGCTTTGACACTGAAGCTTTCTTT
TRBV20-1	TRBD2	TRBJ2-7	once	CSASIGAGGSYEQYF	TGCAGTGCTAGTATAGGGGCGGGAGGGTCCTACGAGCAGTACTTC
TRBV6-2/TRBV6-3	NA	TRBJ2-2	NA	CASSYLGVPGELFF	TGTGCCAGCAGTTATCTAGGGGTCCCCGGGGAGCTGTTTTTT
TRBV7-9	NA	TRBJ2-7	NA	CASSAGGYEQYF	TGTGCCAGCAGCGCCGGGGGCTACGAGCAGTACTTC
TRBV5-6	NA	TRBJ2-5	NA	CASSLFRGHQETQYF	TGTGCCAGCAGCTTGTTCAGGGGCCACCAAGAGACCCAGTACTTC
TRBV18	NA	TRBJ1-2	NA	CASSPPSTGPYGYTF	TGTGCCAGCTCACCACCGAGTACAGGACCCTATGGCTACACCTTC
TRBV3-1/TRBV3-2	NA	TRBJ2-7	NA	CASSQGGRPSEQYF	TGTGCCAGCAGCCAAGGGGGCCGCCCCTCGGAGCAGTACTTC
TRBV5-1	NA	TRBJ2-7	once	CASSLGQGSSYEQYF	TGCGCCAGCAGCTTGGGTCAGGGGAGCTCCTACGAGCAGTACTTC
TRBV6-2/TRBV6-3	TRBD1	TRBJ1-5	NA	CASSQGGSFNQPQHF	TGTGCCAGCAGCCAGGGGGGGTCCTTCAATCAGCCCCAGCATTTT
TRBV27	TRBD1	TRBJ2-1	once	CASSSRGSDNEQFF	TGTGCCAGCAGTTCCAGGGGGAGCGACAATGAGCAGTTCTTC
TRBV11-3	NA	TRBJ1-2	NA	CASSSTQGYGYTF	TGTGCCAGCAGCTCCACCCAGGGCTATGGCTACACCTTC
TRBV6-5	NA	TRBJ1-1	NA	CASLGQHPEAFF	TGTGCCAGTTTAGGACAGCACCCTGAAGCTTTCTTT
TRBV14	TRBD1	TRBJ1-1	NA	CASPRGQGYTEAFF	TGTGCCAGCCCCCGAGGACAGGGGTACACTGAAGCTTTCTTT
TRBV10-3	NA	TRBJ1-6	NA	CAISEWRQSSYNSPLHF	TGTGCCATCAGTGAGTGGAGACAGAGCTCCTATAATTCACCCCTCCACTTT
TRBV5-4	NA	TRBJ1-6	NA	CASSLTRGSSYNSPLHF	TGTGCCAGCAGTTTGACAAGGGGCAGCTCCTATAATTCACCCCTCCACTTT
TRBV6-2/TRBV6-3	NA	TRBJ2-7	NA	CASSPITGTSSYEQYF	TGTGCCAGCAGTCCCATAACCGGGACAAGTTCCTACGAGCAGTACTTC